This TCR beta chain was identified during a study of T cells in Graves' hyperthyroidism and ophthalmopathy. RNA transcripts were the template for amplifying TCR beta CDR3 regions. First-round RT-PCR targeting the TCR CDR3 was performed with the HTBI primer set. TCRdb re-called the multiplex PCR reads through MiXCR, storing one row per CDR3 protein. The sample includes a few hundred thousand distinct CDR3 sequences, 19% seen only once; the top ten take about 4%. The CDR3 runs 16 residues. In germline, CDR1 is KGHDR, CDR2 SFDVKD. Deletions cut 3 bases from V and 2 bases from J, with 13 bases between. Graves' hyperthyroidism qualified as stable when ophthalmopathy did not progress within 18 months. These patients, aged 18 to 65, had recently diagnosed hyperthyroidism lasting under 2 months. Patients were excluded because of uncontrolled infection, other autoimmune disease, pregnancy or lactation. Diagnoses used clinical symptoms, serum thyroxine and TRAb, thyroid ultrasound and orbital computed tomography.

This clonotype was seen ten or more times. Sequenced material: blood. The sequence came from a young woman with Graves' hyperthyroidism. The chain carries TRBV24-1 and TRBJ1-5; tentatively, D is TRBD1 (5 bases). The chain's CDR3 is CATSDRRENGNQPQHF. CDR3 in DNA: TGTGCCACCAGTGATCGCAGGGAAAATGGCAATCAGCCCCAGCATTTT.